These T cell receptor beta chains were read from a single sample in a study of blood T cell repertoires in COVID-19. Using immunoSEQ multiplex PCR, the repertoire was profiled, and TCRdb retains in-frame clones only, with some absent. The table records over 150,000 clones, roughly 88% of them present only once. The sample consisted of peripheral blood. All receptors derive from a man of 80 years or more with COVID-19, enrolled during active disease. CDR3s include the opening cysteine and the closing phenylalanine or tryptophan.

TRBV4-3,TRBJ1-1,CASSQEGGADTEAFF
TRBV10-1,TRBJ2-5,CASSPVRGAGEETQYF
TRBV7-2,TRBJ2-7,CASSLGSAGGLYEQYF
TRBV10-1,TRBJ2-5,CASSLRQGETQYF
TRBV19,TRBJ1-2,CASSMEAASGSGYTF
TRBV14,TRBJ2-3,CASSQVNSGYTDTQYF
TRBV10-3,TRBJ2-3,CAIRTGLAGGRGTDTQYF
TRBV7-3,TRBJ1-4,CASSRNPGEKLFF
TRBV5-1,TRBJ1-2,CASSFQGINYGYTF
TRBV11-3,TRBJ1-2,CASTRVSGGGGYTF
TRBV9,TRBJ2-2,CASSRLQGAGTGELFF